The 21 T cell receptor beta chains listed next were all sequenced from one sample in a study of T cells in Graves' hyperthyroidism and ophthalmopathy. Regions amplified from RNA transcripts were the TCR beta CDR3 regions. Carried out on the TCR CDR3, a first-round RT-PCR used the HTBI primer set. TCRdb ran MiXCR on the multiplex PCR reads and lists one entry per CDR3 protein. The sample contains 380,000 or so distinct CDR3 sequences, approximately 15% of which appear only once. The sequencing sample was made of blood. Receptors originate from a woman in her twenties or thirties with Graves' hyperthyroidism.

Only a few counts were recorded for this clonotype. The chain is built from TRBV27 and TRBJ1-5; D is unresolved. CDR1 is MNHEY, CDR2 SMNVEV, per germline (reference sequence). The ends were cut back, 3 bases at V and 7 bases at J, with 10 bases in the middle. The CDR3 has 13 residues. The CDR3: CASSLIWTQPQHF. The CDR3 DNA follows: TGTGCCAGCAGTTTGATTTGGACGCAGCCCCAGCATTTT.

This clonotype was picked up a small number of times. V is TRBV5-1 and J is TRBJ2-3; D perhaps matches TRBD1 (6 bases). This CDR3 region has 16 residues. Trimming stripped 3 bases from V and 2 bases from J, with 16 bases between. Germline values: CDR1 SGHRS, CDR2 YFSETQ. The CDR3 here is CASSSRVQGPTDTQYF. The CDR3 region has the DNA TGCGCCAGCAGCTCGAGAGTACAGGGCCCCACAGATACGCAGTATTTT.

This clonotype came up many times. The chain combines TRBV6-1 with TRBJ1-6, with 9 bases fitting TRBD1. Looked up from germline, CDR1 is MNHNS and CDR2 is SASEGT. This CDR3 is 14 amino acids long. The V segment lost 5 bases and the J segment 10 bases; nucleotides outside the gene matches: 6. CDR3 in DNA: TGTGCCAGCAGTCCCGGGACAGGGACGTCACCCCTCCACTTT. It translates to CASSPGTGTSPLHF.

This clonotype was recorded at least ten times. The rearrangement links TRBV28 to TRBJ2-1, with 10 bases lining up with TRBD2. Germline CDR1 is MDHEN and CDR2 is SYDVKM. With V trimmed by 5 bases and J by 6 bases, 10 bases remained unmatched. CDR3 length: 16 amino acids. CDR3 residues: CASSRPAGGPSNEQFF. CDR3 coding DNA: TGTGCCAGCAGTCGACCAGCGGGAGGGCCTAGCAATGAGCAGTTCTTC. Using reference TRBV28 and TRBJ2-1 for the parts outside the CDR3, the full variable domain is DVKVTQSSRYLVKRTGEKVFLECVQDMDHENMFWYRQDPGLGLRLIYFSYDVKMKEKGDIPEGYSVSREKKERFSLILESASTNQTSMYLCASSRPAGGPSNEQFFGPGTRLTVL.

This chain connects TRBV18 to TRBJ1-2; D ambiguous. The V and J ends lost 4 bases and 6 bases respectively, with 15 bases between them. The CDR3 runs 14 residues. Germline-derived CDR1 and CDR2 are KGHSH and LQKENI. The CDR3 coding sequence is TGTGCCAGCTCACTAAACACCTTAGGCGATGGCTACACCTTC. It encodes CASSLNTLGDGYTF.

In this sample, this clonotype turned up many times. The chain recombines TRBV15 with TRBJ2-2, with D possibly TRBD2 on 6 matching bases. This CDR3 spans 18 amino acids. V shed 2 bases and J shed 0 bases, with 16 bases lying between them. In germline, CDR1 is LNHNV, CDR2 YYDKDF (reference sequence). The CDR3 bases are TGTGCCACCAGCAGATTACCTCGGGGGAACTCGAACACCGGGGAGCTGTTTTTT. It is translated as CATSRLPRGNSNTGELFF.

This clonotype has at least ten counts. The rearrangement uses TRBV20-1 and TRBJ1-2, with D maybe TRBD1 (6 bases). The CDR3 loop spans 13 amino acids. Germline values: CDR1 DFQATT, CDR2 SNEGSKA (reference sequence). Trimming left V 2 bases short and J 5 bases short, with 12 bases between. The CDR3 is CSARSRGRYGYTF. CDR3 DNA: TGCAGTGCTAGAAGTAGGGGGAGGTATGGCTACACCTTC.

Many counts were recorded for this clonotype. This sequence joins TRBV12-3 or TRBV12-4 and TRBJ2-4; tentative D call: TRBD1 (7 bases). Trimming removed 2 bases from V and 0 bases from J, with 26 bases in between. The CDR3 totals 21 residues. CDR3 in amino acids: CASSLRGRGRLSTLAKNIQYF. CDR3 DNA: TGTGCCAGCAGTTTAAGGGGGCGGGGACGATTGAGCACCTTAGCCAAAAACATTCAGTACTTC.

This clonotype was seen more than once but under ten times. The chain recombines TRBV12-3 or TRBV12-4 with TRBJ2-7, with D perhaps given as TRBD1 or TRBD2 (5 bases each). With 4 bases removed from V and 5 bases from J, the gap between germline ends came to 18 bases. The CDR3 loop spans 15 amino acids. The CDR3 region has the DNA TGTGCCAGCAGTTCCCGGGACGGCCTCTCGGACGAGCAGTACTTC. This sequence encodes CASSSRDGLSDEQYF.

The chain joins TRBV7-9 to TRBJ2-3; 12 bases are shared with TRBD2. There are 18 residues in the CDR3. Trimming took 3 bases from V and 2 from J; bases not matched to a gene: 9. The germline V gene has CDR1 SEHNR and CDR2 FQNEAQ (reference sequence). CDR3 sequence (DNA): TGTGCCAGCAGCTTTGGGGCAGGACTAGCGGGATACACAGATACGCAGTATTTT. Translation gives CASSFGAGLAGYTDTQYF.

This clonotype was recorded many times. This sequence joins TRBV2 and TRBJ1-6, with D hard to call. V was clipped by 7 bases and J by 10 bases, with 17 bases between them. The CDR3 is made up of 14 amino acids. CDR1 is SNHLY and CDR2 is FYNNEI in the germline V gene. The CDR3 nucleotides are TGTGCCAGCATCCGAACGGGGTTTGGGTCACCCCTCCACTTT. Translation gives CASIRTGFGSPLHF.

The rearrangement uses TRBV7-9 and TRBJ1-1; D is unclear. The CDR3 spans 10 residues. Germline V lookup: CDR1 SEHNR, CDR2 FQNEAQ (reference sequence). The ends were cut back, 5 bases at V and 10 bases at J, with 8 bases in the middle. The CDR3 nucleotides read TGTGCCAGCAGCCAACCCCCAGCTTTCTTT. The encoded protein is CASSQPPAFF. Full variable domain (rest looked up from reference TRBV7-9 and TRBJ1-1): DTGVSQNPRHKITKRGQNVTFRCDPISEHNRLYWYRQTLGQGPEFLTYFQNEAQLEKSRLLSDRFSAERPKGSFSTLEIQRTEQGDSAMYLCASSQPPAFFGQGTRLTVV.

V and J are TRBV18 and TRBJ1-1; TRBD1 matches 7 bases. The CDR3 loop spans 13 amino acids. The V and J ends lost 4 bases and 6 bases, in that order; junction bases with no gene match: 5. Germline lookup yields CDR1 KGHSH and CDR2 LQKENI. CDR3 protein: CASSQDREAEAFF. The CDR3 DNA reads as TGTGCCAGCTCACAAGACAGGGAGGCTGAAGCTTTCTTT. The full variable domain, completed using reference TRBV18 and TRBJ1-1, is NAGVMQNPRHLVRRRGQEARLRCSPMKGHSHVYWYRQLPEEGLKFMVYLQKENIIDESGMPKERFSAEFPKEGPSILRIQQVVRGDSAAYFCASSQDREAEAFFGQGTRLTVV.

This rearrangement joins TRBV29-1 to TRBJ1-1; no clear D gene. Trimming took off 2 bases at V and 11 bases at J, with 18 bases between the two ends. Germline V gives CDR1 SQVTM, CDR2 ANQGSEA. There are 13 residues in the CDR3. CDR3 sequence: CSVEKSGEARAFF. The CDR3 DNA reads TGCAGCGTTGAAAAGAGCGGAGAAGCTAGGGCTTTCTTT.

This clonotype was seen ten or more times. The gene calls are TRBV27 and TRBJ2-7; TRBD2 agrees at 7 bases. V shed 6 bases, J shed 0 bases, and the junction held 5 bases outside the gene matches. The CDR3 spans 14 residues. Germline values: CDR1 MNHEY, CDR2 SMNVEV (reference sequence). CDR3 residues: CASRPRDYSYEQYF. Written as DNA, the CDR3 is TGTGCCAGCAGACCCCGGGACTACTCCTACGAGCAGTACTTC.

This clonotype was seen ten or more times. The chain has TRBV18 and TRBJ2-7, with 7 bases fitting TRBD2. CDR3 length: 14 amino acids. From germline, CDR1 is KGHSH and CDR2 LQKENI. V shed 4 bases, J shed 4 bases, and the junction held 7 bases outside the gene matches. The CDR3 region is CASSRREEVYEQYF. CDR3 nucleotides: TGTGCCAGCTCACGCCGGGAGGAGGTTTACGAGCAGTACTTC.

This clonotype came up a few times. CDR3 protein: CASSPSQGNYGYTF. The DNA for the CDR3 is TGCGCCAGCAGCCCTTCCCAGGGGAACTATGGCTACACCTTC. The genes are TRBV5-1 and TRBJ1-2, with D perhaps matching TRBD1 (6 bases). The germline gives CDR1 SGHRS, CDR2 YFSETQ. CDR3 size: 14 residues. Trimming took 4 bases from V and 2 from J, leaving 12 bases between them.

The chain recombines TRBV28 with TRBJ2-2; perhaps TRBD2 as D (5 bases). CDR1 and CDR2 from the germline V gene are MDHEN and SYDVKM. The CDR3 runs to 13 residues. V was clipped by 1 base and J by 8 bases, with 8 bases between them. Written as DNA, the CDR3 is TGTGCCAGCAGTTTATCAGAGGGAGGGGAGCTGTTTTTT. Translated: CASSLSEGGELFF.

The chain couples TRBV4-2 to TRBJ2-7; D unresolved. Trimming cost V 1 base and J 4 bases, with 11 bases left between them. The CDR3 spans 14 residues. Germline assignment: CDR1 LGHNA and CDR2 YNFKEQ. CDR3 loop: CASSQGPGTYEQYF. CDR3 nucleotide sequence: TGTGCCAGCAGCCAAGGACCAGGTACTTACGAGCAGTACTTC.

This clonotype was seen repeatedly, ten times or more. The chain's CDR3 is CASSNSLGGPDTQYF. In DNA form, the CDR3 reads TGTGCCAGCTCCAATAGCCTGGGAGGGCCAGATACGCAGTATTTT. The chain couples TRBV7-9 to TRBJ2-3; 7 bases align to TRBD2. V lost 8 bases to trimming and J lost 4 bases; unmatched junction nucleotides: 12. Germline V gives CDR1 SEHNR, CDR2 FQNEAQ (reference sequence). CDR3 length: 15 amino acids. Together with reference TRBV7-9 and TRBJ2-3, the CDR3 gives the full variable domain: DTGVSQNPRHKITKRGQNVTFRCDPISEHNRLYWYRQTLGQGPEFLTYFQNEAQLEKSRLLSDRFSAERPKGSFSTLEIQRTEQGDSAMYLCASSNSLGGPDTQYFGPGTRLTVL.

This clonotype has at least ten counts. This chain uses TRBV6-1 with TRBJ1-1; D gene uncertain. The CDR3 has 12 amino acids. Between the trimmed V and J ends, which lost 2 bases and 1 base, there was a span of 2 bases. Germline lookup yields CDR1 MNHNS and CDR2 SASEGT. This CDR3 is CASSEPNTEAFF. In DNA form, the CDR3 reads TGTGCCAGCAGTGAACCGAACACTGAAGCTTTCTTT.